This T cell receptor beta chain was profiled in a study of long-term antiretroviral therapy in people with HIV. Comments on this clone: Antigen: not known.

The CDR3 runs 14 residues. Germline CDR1 LNHDA, CDR2 SQIVND (reference sequence). Trimming shortened V by 5 bases and J by 6 bases, and 11 bases separated the two germline ends. Sequencing used immunoSEQ v3.0 at survey level. TCRdb's table, derived via immunoSEQ multiplex PCR, lists solely in-frame clones and lacks some. Seen here are 30,000 or so clones, around 85% observed once, and the top ten hold 7.5% to 10%. Whole-study results and caveats: Despite increasing after ART, diversity remained lower than that of transplant donor controls. Clonal populations expanded prior to ART predominated within the repertoire at all time points.

There was at least one pre-ART PBMC sample for each donor, plus at least two post-ART PBMC samples. J is TRBJ1-6 and V is TRBV19; D might be TRBD1 (5 bases). This specimen consisted of unsorted PBMCs, obtained 3 years after starting antiretroviral therapy. The sequence came from a man aged 35 to 55 with HIV. For the CDR3, the DNA is TGTGCCAGTAGTCTCCGGGACCTTAATTCACCCCTCCACTTT. It yields the protein CASSLRDLNSPLHF.